The following is a T cell receptor beta chain sequence with its context. Its cognate antigen is unknown. The record originates from a study of cytomegalovirus exposure and HLA in healthy donors. Findings and caveats of the study: Another analysis was done later, and it associated over 15,000 TCR beta sequences with HLA alleles at 0.05 false discovery rate. About 90% or about 30% of the time was how often most TCR beta V segments were productive, according to an earlier analysis. Later, an analysis showed that TCR beta chains associated with HLA were more clonally expanded than others that were equally common.

PCR employed 60 Vbeta and 13 Jbeta primers. Libraries were prepared by immunoSEQ multiplex PCR; TCRdb keeps only in-frame clonotypes and omits some of them. This table lists over 100,000 clones. This TCR derives from a man between 18 and 35 years old in good health and CMV-seronegative. The sequencing sample was made of PBMCs.

The CDR3 DNA sequence: TGCGCCAGCAGCTTGGCGCGGGGGGCTAGCACAGATACGCAGTATTTT. Translated, it gives CASSLARGASTDTQYF. The chain joins TRBV5-1 to TRBJ2-3; 8 nucleotides match TRBD2. CDR1 and CDR2 (germline): SGHRS, YFSETQ. J was trimmed by 0 bases and V by 0 bases; bases with no gene match: 3. The CDR3 totals 16 residues.